This T cell receptor (beta chain) was sequenced in a study of blood T cell repertoires in COVID-19. Original analysis: Reference gene primers were amplified, and this amplification served to estimate nucleated cell counts. Only in-frame clones appear in the TCRdb table, and some are missing; sequencing was by immunoSEQ multiplex PCR. That table gives V, J and clone size, and the DNA gave D and trimming. The repertoire holds 200,000 to 250,000 clones, with around 89% as singletons. The age range of participants was 18 to 89 years, with residence in about 25 US areas. Each participant's cohort was designated according to participant-reported clinical history. Germline loops: CDR1 MNHEY, CDR2 SVGEGT. Trimming left V 0 bases short and J 10 bases short, with 4 bases between. This CDR3 has 11 residues.

The receptor's source is a woman aged 18-29 years in a cohort exposed to, infected with or recovered from COVID-19 (not recorded which). The chain is built from TRBV6-2 or TRBV6-3 and TRBJ2-1; D gene unclear. Specimen: PBMCs or T cells enriched from blood (not recorded which). Here the CDR3 DNA reads TGTGCCAGCAGTTACTCTAGCGAGCAGTTCTTC. Translation: CASSYSSEQFF.